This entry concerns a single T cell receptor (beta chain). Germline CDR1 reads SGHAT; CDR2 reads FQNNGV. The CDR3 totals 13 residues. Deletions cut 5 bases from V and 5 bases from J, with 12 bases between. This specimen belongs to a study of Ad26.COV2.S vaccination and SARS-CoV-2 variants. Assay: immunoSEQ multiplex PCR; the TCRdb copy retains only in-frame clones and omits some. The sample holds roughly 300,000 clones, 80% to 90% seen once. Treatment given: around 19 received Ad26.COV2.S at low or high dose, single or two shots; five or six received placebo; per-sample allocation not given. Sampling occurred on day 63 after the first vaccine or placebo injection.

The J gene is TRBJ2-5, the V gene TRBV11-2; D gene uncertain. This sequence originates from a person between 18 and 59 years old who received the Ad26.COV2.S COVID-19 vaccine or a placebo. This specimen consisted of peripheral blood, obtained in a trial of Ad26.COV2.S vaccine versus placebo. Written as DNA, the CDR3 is TGTGCCAGCAGCCGTGCCCTGGGGGAGACCCAGTACTTC. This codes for CASSRALGETQYF. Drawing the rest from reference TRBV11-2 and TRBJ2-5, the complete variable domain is EAGVAQSPRYKIIEKRQSVAFWCNPISGHATLYWYQQILGQGPKLLIQFQNNGVVDDSQLPKDRFSAERLKGVDSTLKIQPAKLEDSAVYLCASSRALGETQYFGPGTRLLVL.